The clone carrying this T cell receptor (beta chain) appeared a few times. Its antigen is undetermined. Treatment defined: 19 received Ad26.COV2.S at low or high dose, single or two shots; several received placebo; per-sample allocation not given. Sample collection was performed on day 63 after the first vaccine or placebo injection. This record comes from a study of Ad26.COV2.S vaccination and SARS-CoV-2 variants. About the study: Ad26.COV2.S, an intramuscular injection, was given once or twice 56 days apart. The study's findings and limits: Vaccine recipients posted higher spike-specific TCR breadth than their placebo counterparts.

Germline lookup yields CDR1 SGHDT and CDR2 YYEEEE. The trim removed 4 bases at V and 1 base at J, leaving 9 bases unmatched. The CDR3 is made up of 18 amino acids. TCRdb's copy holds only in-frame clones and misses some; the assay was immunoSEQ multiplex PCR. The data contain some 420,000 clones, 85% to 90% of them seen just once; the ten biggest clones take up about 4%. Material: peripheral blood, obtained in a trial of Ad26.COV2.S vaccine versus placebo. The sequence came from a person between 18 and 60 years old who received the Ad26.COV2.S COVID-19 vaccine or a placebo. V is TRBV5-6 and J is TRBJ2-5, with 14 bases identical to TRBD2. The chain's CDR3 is CASSPRLAGGPTQETQYF. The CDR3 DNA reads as TGTGCCAGCAGCCCGCGACTAGCGGGGGGGCCCACCCAAGAGACCCAGTACTTC.